This T cell receptor (beta chain) is drawn from a study of cytomegalovirus exposure and HLA in healthy donors. The V gene's germline CDR1 is SGHTA and CDR2 FQGNSA. The V segment lost 1 base and the J segment 2 bases; nucleotides outside the gene matches: 3. This CDR3 has 16 residues. Healthy donors of bone marrow made up the group. Worth noting for this clone: Its antigen is not known.

Vbeta (60) and Jbeta (13) primers were used in the PCR. Sequencing used immunoSEQ multiplex PCR; TCRdb keeps in-frame clones, though not all of them. The sample lists about 160,000 clones, approximately 75% occurring once. The study, taken as a whole, reports: Some V segments, including TRBV6-2 and TRBV6-3, were excluded as indistinguishable. Within a later analysis, the majority of CMV-associated TCR beta chains appeared HLA-restricted. A missense variant in DCLRE1C was later tied to TCR beta V- and J-gene trimming.

The source material was PBMCs. The V and J genes are TRBV7-2 and TRBJ2-1, with 9 bases matching TRBD2. This TCR was sampled from a man aged 50-59 years in good health and CMV-seropositive. DNA of the CDR3: TGTGCCAGCAGCTTAGTTCTAGCGGGGCCCTACAATGAGCAGTTCTTC. Protein: CASSLVLAGPYNEQFF.